A selection of T cell receptor beta chains follows, all from one sample in a study of blood T cells in healthy people across ages. TCRdb passed the 5' RACE reads through MiXCR, listing each CDR3 protein once. The table includes approximately 580,000 distinct CDR3 sequences, more than 20% detected once. The sample was also linked to a second study, of T cells of mothers and their children.

The source material was blood. These receptors were obtained from a boy aged 5-17 years in good health. The CDR3 runs from the conserved cysteine through the conserved F or W. Each record gives: V gene, clone size, D gene, J gene, CDR3 protein, CDR3 DNA. A D gene is named only where the DNA matches it firmly. The size entry is marked missing in some rows and otherwise reads once, few, many or a size class.

V: TRBV7-9
size: -
D: TRBD2
J: TRBJ2-1
CDR3: CASSFRLSGGANNEQFF
DNA: TGTGCCAGCAGCTTCCGTCTTAGCGGGGGGGCGAACAATGAGCAGTTCTTC

V: TRBV2
size: -
D: -
J: TRBJ2-5
CDR3: CASREAIQETQYF
DNA: TGTGCCAGCAGAGAAGCAATCCAAGAGACCCAGTACTTC

V: TRBV20-1
size: -
D: -
J: TRBJ2-5
CDR3: CSARIPQGETQYF
DNA: TGCAGTGCTAGAATCCCCCAGGGAGAGACCCAGTACTTC

V: TRBV5-1
size: -
D: TRBD1
J: TRBJ2-2
CDR3: CASPPQTGGGGELFF
DNA: TGCGCCAGCCCCCCCCAGACAGGGGGCGGTGGGGAGCTGTTTTTT

V: TRBV6-6
size: -
D: TRBD1
J: TRBJ1-2
CDR3: CASSYWDRVFYGYTF
DNA: TGTGCCAGCAGTTACTGGGACAGGGTTTTTTATGGCTACACCTTC

V: TRBV28
size: -
D: -
J: TRBJ2-3
CDR3: CASSFQLLMPDTQYF
DNA: TGTGCCAGCAGTTTCCAGTTACTTATGCCAGATACGCAGTATTTT

V: TRBV7-2
size: -
D: -
J: TRBJ2-2
CDR3: CASSPGTPTYTGELFF
DNA: TGTGCCAGCAGCCCTGGGACCCCCACCTACACCGGGGAGCTGTTTTTT

V: TRBV12-3/TRBV12-4
size: -
D: TRBD2
J: TRBJ2-1
CDR3: CASRTTSGGLKGDNEQFF
DNA: TGTGCCAGCAGAACGACTAGCGGGGGTTTAAAAGGGGACAATGAGCAGTTCTTC

V: TRBV29-1
size: few
D: -
J: TRBJ2-5
CDR3: CSVEGRHTALGEQYF
DNA: TGCAGCGTTGAAGGGCGACATACCGCCCTTGGGGAGCAGTACTTC

V: TRBV6-5
size: few
D: TRBD1
J: TRBJ1-2
CDR3: CASATAGGDYGYTF
DNA: TGTGCCAGCGCCACGGCAGGGGGCGACTATGGCTACACCTTC

V: TRBV6-6
size: -
D: -
J: TRBJ2-1
CDR3: CASSGESSYNEQFF
DNA: TGTGCCAGCAGCGGGGAAAGCTCCTACAATGAGCAGTTCTTC

V: TRBV6-6
size: -
D: -
J: TRBJ2-1
CDR3: CASSYSVSDSYNEQFF
DNA: TGTGCCAGCAGTTACTCGGTTAGTGATTCCTACAATGAGCAGTTCTTC

V: TRBV10-3
size: few
D: TRBD1
J: TRBJ2-7
CDR3: CVHTRGNNSYEQYF
DNA: TGTGTACATACCAGGGGGAACAACTCCTACGAGCAGTACTTC

V: TRBV30
size: -
D: -
J: TRBJ1-1
CDR3: CAWSSPTENTEAFF
DNA: TGTGCCTGGAGTTCCCCGACTGAGAACACTGAAGCTTTCTTT

V: TRBV5-1
size: -
D: -
J: TRBJ2-7
CDR3: CASSLAVNYYEQYF
DNA: TGCGCCAGCAGCTTGGCAGTGAATTACTACGAGCAGTACTTC

V: TRBV20-1
size: -
D: -
J: TRBJ2-4
CDR3: CSARDMTKNTQYF
DNA: TGCAGTGCTAGAGACATGACCAAAAACACTCAGTACTTC

V: TRBV2
size: -
D: TRBD1
J: TRBJ2-7
CDR3: CASKGQGGQLEQYF
DNA: TGTGCCAGCAAAGGACAGGGGGGTCAGCTCGAGCAGTACTTC

V: TRBV7-9
size: few
D: TRBD1
J: TRBJ2-7
CDR3: CASRSTRTGTYEQYF
DNA: TGTGCCAGCAGATCGACAAGGACAGGGACCTACGAGCAGTACTTC